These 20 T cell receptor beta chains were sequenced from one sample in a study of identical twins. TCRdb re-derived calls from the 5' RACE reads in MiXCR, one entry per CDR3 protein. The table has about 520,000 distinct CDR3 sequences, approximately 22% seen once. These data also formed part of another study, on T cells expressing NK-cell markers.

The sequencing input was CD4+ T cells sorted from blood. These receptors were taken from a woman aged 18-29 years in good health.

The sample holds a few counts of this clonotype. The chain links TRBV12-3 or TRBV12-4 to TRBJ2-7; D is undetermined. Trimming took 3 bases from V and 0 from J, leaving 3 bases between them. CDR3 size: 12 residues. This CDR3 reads CASSFGSYEQYF. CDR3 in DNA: TGTGCCAGCAGTTTCGGCTCCTACGAGCAGTACTTC.

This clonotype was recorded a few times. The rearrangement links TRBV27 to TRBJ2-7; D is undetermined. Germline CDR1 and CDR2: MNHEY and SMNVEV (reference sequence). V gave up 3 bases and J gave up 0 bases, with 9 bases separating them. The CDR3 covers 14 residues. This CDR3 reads CASSFRPYSYEQYF. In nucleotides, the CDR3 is TGTGCCAGCAGTTTTCGACCCTACTCCTACGAGCAGTACTTC.

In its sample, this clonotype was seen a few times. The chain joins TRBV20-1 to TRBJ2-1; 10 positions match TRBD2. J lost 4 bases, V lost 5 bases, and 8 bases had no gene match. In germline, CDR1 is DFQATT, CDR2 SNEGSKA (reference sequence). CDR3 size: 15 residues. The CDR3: CSAAPSGRLYNEQFF. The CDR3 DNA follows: TGCAGTGCTGCCCCTAGCGGGAGACTATACAATGAGCAGTTCTTC.

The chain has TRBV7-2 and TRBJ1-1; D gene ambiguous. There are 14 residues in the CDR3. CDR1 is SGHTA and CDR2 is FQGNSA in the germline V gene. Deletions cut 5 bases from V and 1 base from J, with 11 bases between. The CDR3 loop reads CASSASPGNTEAFF. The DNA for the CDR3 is TGTGCCAGCAGCGCCTCTCCCGGGAACACTGAAGCTTTCTTT. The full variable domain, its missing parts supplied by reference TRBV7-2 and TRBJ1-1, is GAGVSQSPSNKVTEKGKDVELRCDPISGHTALYWYRQSLGQGLEFLIYFQGNSAPDKSGLPSDRFSAERTGGSVSTLTIQRTQQEDSAVYLCASSASPGNTEAFFGQGTRLTVV.

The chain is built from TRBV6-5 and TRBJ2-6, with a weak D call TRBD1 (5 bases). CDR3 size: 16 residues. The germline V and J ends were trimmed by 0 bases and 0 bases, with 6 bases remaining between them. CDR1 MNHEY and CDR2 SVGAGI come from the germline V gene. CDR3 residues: CASSYSDSSGANVLTF. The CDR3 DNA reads TGTGCCAGCAGTTACTCAGACAGCTCTGGGGCCAACGTCCTGACTTTC.

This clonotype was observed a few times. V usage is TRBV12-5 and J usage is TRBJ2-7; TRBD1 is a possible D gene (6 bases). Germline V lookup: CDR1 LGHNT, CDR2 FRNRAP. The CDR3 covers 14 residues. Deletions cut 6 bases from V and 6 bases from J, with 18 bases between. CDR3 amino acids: CASGETGRVGEQYF. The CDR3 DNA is TGTGCTAGTGGCGAGACAGGTCGTGTAGGCGAGCAGTACTTC.

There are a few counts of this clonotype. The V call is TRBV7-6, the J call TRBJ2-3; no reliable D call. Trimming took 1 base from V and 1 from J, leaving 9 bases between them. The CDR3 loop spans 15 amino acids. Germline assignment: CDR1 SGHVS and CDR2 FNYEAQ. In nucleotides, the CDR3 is TGTGCCAGCAGCTTAGGCGGAGCCGGCACAGATACGCAGTATTTT. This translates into CASSLGGAGTDTQYF.

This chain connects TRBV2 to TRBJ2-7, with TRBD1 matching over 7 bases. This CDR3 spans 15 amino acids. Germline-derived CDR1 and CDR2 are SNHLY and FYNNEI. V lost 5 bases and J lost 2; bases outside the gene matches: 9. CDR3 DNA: TGTGCCAGCAGTTTAATACAGGGGAGACCCTACGAGCAGTACTTC. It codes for CASSLIQGRPYEQYF.

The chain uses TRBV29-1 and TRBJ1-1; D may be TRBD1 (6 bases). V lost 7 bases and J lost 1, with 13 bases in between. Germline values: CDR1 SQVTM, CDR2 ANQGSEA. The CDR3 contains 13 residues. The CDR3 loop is CSAYRDKNTEAFF. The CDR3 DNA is TGCAGCGCCTACCGGGACAAGAACACTGAAGCTTTCTTT.

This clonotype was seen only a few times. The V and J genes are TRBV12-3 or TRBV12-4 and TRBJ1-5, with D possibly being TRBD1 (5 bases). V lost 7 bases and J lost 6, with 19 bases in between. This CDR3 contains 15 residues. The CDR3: CASTWDSYGGQPQHF. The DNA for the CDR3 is TGTGCCAGCACCTGGGACTCTTACGGAGGTCAGCCCCAGCATTTT.

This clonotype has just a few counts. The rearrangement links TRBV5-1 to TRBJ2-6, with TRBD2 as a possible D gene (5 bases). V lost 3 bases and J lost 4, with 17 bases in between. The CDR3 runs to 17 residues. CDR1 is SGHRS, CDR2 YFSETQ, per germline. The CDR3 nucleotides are TGCGCCAGCAGCTCCGGGGAGCTGGCGTCGGGGGCCAACGTCCTGACTTTC. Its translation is CASSSGELASGANVLTF.

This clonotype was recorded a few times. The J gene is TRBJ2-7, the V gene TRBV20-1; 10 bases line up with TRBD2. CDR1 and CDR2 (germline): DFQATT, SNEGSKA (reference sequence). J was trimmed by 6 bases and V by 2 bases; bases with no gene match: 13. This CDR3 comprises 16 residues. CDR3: CSARQAASGRKAEQYF. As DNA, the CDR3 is TGCAGTGCTAGACAGGCGGCTAGCGGGAGAAAGGCCGAGCAGTACTTC.

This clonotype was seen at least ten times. CDR3 sequence reads: CASRDTSYNEQFF. The CDR3 DNA reads TGTGCCAGCCGGGACACCTCCTACAATGAGCAGTTCTTC. The rearrangement uses TRBV12-3 or TRBV12-4 and TRBJ2-1, with a weak D call TRBD1 (6 bases). This CDR3 region has 13 residues. Trimming left V 8 bases short and J 0 bases short, with 8 bases between.

Written as DNA, the CDR3 is TGTGCCAGCAGCTTGTTCGGGACTCCTTACACCGGGGAGCTGTTTTTT. Translation gives CASSLFGTPYTGELFF. The chain couples TRBV7-8 to TRBJ2-2; possibly TRBD2 for D (6 bases). The CDR3 runs 16 residues. The germline gives CDR1 SGHVS, CDR2 FQNEAQ. V lost 3 bases to trimming and J lost 3 bases, with 14 bases between them.

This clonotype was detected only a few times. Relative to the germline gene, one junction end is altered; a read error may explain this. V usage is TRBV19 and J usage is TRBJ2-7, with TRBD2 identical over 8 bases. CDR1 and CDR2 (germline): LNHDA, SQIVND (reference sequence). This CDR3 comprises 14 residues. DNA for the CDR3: TGTGCCAGTAGAAAGGTAGCGGGGTCCTACCAGCAGTACTTC. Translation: CASRKVAGSYQQYF.

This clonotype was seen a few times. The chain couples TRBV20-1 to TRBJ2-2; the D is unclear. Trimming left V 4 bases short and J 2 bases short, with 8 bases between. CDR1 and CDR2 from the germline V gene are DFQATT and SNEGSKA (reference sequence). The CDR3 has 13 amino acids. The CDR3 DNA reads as TGCAGTGCTACGAACGGAAACACCGGGGAGCTGTTTTTT. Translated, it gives CSATNGNTGELFF.

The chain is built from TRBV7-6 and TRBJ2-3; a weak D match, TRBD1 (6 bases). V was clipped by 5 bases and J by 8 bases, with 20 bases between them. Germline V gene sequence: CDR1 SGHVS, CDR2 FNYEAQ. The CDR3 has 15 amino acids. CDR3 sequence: CASSAGSYRVGTQYF. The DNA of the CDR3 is TGTGCCAGCAGCGCTGGGAGCTACAGGGTGGGTACGCAGTATTTT.

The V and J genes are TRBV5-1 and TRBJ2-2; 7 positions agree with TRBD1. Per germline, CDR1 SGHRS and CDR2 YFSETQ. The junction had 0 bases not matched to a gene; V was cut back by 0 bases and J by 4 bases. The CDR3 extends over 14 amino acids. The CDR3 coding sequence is TGCGCCAGCAGCTTGGGGACAGGCACCGGGGAGCTGTTTTTT. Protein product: CASSLGTGTGELFF.

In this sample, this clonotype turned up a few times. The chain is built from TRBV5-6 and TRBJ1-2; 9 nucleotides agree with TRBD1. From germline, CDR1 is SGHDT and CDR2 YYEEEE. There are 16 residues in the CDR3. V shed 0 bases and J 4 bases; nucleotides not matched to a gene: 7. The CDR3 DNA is TGTGCCAGCAGCTTGGTGGGACAGGGTATCGGCTATGGCTACACCTTC. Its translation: CASSLVGQGIGYGYTF.

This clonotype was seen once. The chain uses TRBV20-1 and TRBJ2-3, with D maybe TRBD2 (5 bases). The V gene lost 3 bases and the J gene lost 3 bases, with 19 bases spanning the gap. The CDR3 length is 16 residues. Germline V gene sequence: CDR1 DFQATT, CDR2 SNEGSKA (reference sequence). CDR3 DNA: TGCAGTGCTAGCGGTCCGGGGAGTGGGTCGACAGATACGCAGTATTTT. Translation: CSASGPGSGSTDTQYF.